This T cell receptor (beta chain) was captured by sequencing in a study of beta chain features in type 1 diabetes. Study at large: The examined sorted cells totaled fewer than 110,000,000 across samples. General study results and limits: There was a moderate but significant shortening of TCRB CDR3s in all four CD4+ subsets of Type 1 diabetes patients. Cells carrying high TCR expression could end up over-represented when cDNA is sequenced. The naive, central memory and Treg TCRB repertoires of patients appeared to be more similar to one another than those of healthy donors.

Concerning this clone itself: Its antigen is undetermined.

Germline V gives CDR1 SGHTA, CDR2 FQGNSA. The V gene end was trimmed by 3 bases and the J gene end by 2 bases; junction bases not matched to a gene: 6. The CDR3 spans 16 residues. Of the isolated RNA, all was reverse transcribed, and so the sequenced material was expressed TCRB transcripts. The assay was immunoSEQ multiplex PCR, and TCRdb's table has in-frame clones only and misses some. Seen here are roughly 310,000 clones, more than 9.5% observed once, and the top ten hold over 0.015%. The sequence came from a woman in her twenties or thirties in good health. V and J are TRBV7-2 and TRBJ2-5; 10 nucleotides line up with TRBD2. Sequencing was performed on naive CD4+ T cells from blood. CDR3: CASSLSGRVEQETQYF. Here the CDR3 DNA reads TGTGCCAGCAGCTTGAGCGGGAGGGTGGAGCAAGAGACCCAGTACTTC.